This T cell receptor beta chain was captured in a study of T cell repertoires in cytomegalovirus infection. Study-wide context: Public TCR beta signatures were indicative of both CMV infection and a matching HLA type.

A single record per CDR3 protein comes from TCRdb applying MiXCR to the reads. Of roughly 800,000 distinct CDR3 sequences in the sample, about 29% were seen once. V shed 3 bases and J shed 5 bases, with 12 bases lying between them. The germline CDR1 and CDR2 sequences are MDHEN and SYDVKM. The CDR3 sequence is 14 residues long. As regards this clonotype: Its specificity is unknown.

The rearrangement joins TRBV28 to TRBJ2-3; perhaps TRBD1 as D (7 bases). Sample: cultured CD8+ T cells from PBMCs, taken from culture after CMV antigen stimulation. The receptor was derived from a human donor in good health (CMV status not recorded). Some clones in this sample may be carry-over from other donors' samples. CDR3 residues: CASSLRRGRDTQYF. The CDR3 DNA sequence: TGTGCCAGCAGTTTGAGGAGGGGGCGAGATACGCAGTATTTT.